This entry concerns a single T cell receptor (beta chain). This sample was taken from a study of control samples from healthy donors and cancer patients. Germline assignment: CDR1 LGHNA and CDR2 YNFKEQ. Trimming stripped 1 base from V and 1 base from J, with 6 bases between. The CDR3 sequence is 14 residues long. The protocol was immunoSEQ multiplex PCR, while the TCRdb copy is restricted to in-frame clones and leaves out a portion. The sample yields 120,000 to 150,000 clones, 94% seen once. The chain carries TRBV4-2 and TRBJ2-3, with a tentative D call TRBD1 (6 bases). This clonotype originated in a man aged 40-49 years in good health. The sequenced material came from blood. CDR3 DNA: TGTGCCAGCAGCCAAGCAGGGGGCACAGATACGCAGTATTTT. Its protein product is CASSQAGGTDTQYF.